Listed here is a single TCR beta chain. In the original processing: Researchers report that nucleated cell counts were estimated from reference gene primer amplification. Using immunoSEQ multiplex PCR, the repertoire was profiled, and TCRdb retains in-frame clones only, with some absent. The V and J calls and clone size come from that table; D and trimming were worked out from the DNA. The sample holds 75,000 to 90,000 clones, around 90% seen once. This record belongs to a study of blood T cell repertoires in COVID-19. Study summary: The samples span acute and convalescent COVID-19 from the United States, Italy and Spain.

Enrolled during active infection, Seattle patients were then followed longitudinally. V gave up 5 bases and J gave up 1 base; unmatched junction bases: 3. Germline V CDR1 and CDR2: SGHRS, YFSETQ. The CDR3 is made up of 14 amino acids. The chain recombines TRBV5-1 with TRBJ2-7; 10 bases fit TRBD1. Input material: peripheral blood. The TCR originated in a man aged 18 to 35 with COVID-19, enrolled during active disease. The chain's CDR3 is CASSSDRGSYEQYF. In nucleotides, the CDR3 is TGCGCCAGCAGTTCGGACAGGGGGTCCTACGAGCAGTACTTC.